This entry features one T cell receptor (beta chain) sequence. What it binds is unknown. PCR was performed using 60 Vbeta and 13 Jbeta primers. The method was immunoSEQ multiplex PCR; TCRdb's version includes in-frame clones alone and lacks a portion of them. The sample's table shows around 75,000 clones. The length of the CDR3 is 17 residues. V trimming: 6 bases; J trimming: 2 bases; junction bases outside the gene matches: 12. From germline, CDR1 is LNHNV and CDR2 YYDKDF (reference sequence). This entry is derived from a study of cytomegalovirus exposure and HLA in healthy donors. For the study at large: Drawn from HLA-typed donors, roughly 87 million unique TCRs were held in an early data release. Assignment to the Caucasian-associated ancestry cluster applied to approximately 80% of the approximately 400 genotyped donors. General study points: TCR beta sequences reportedly predicted most subjects' HLA-A and HLA-B alleles accurately. Later analysis placed DRB1 highest and HLA-C lowest in TCR association rates, which differed by HLA locus.

V and J are TRBV15 and TRBJ2-1; 8 positions agree with TRBD2. The sample consisted of PBMCs. This sequence was found in a boy aged 10-17 years in good health and CMV-seronegative. The DNA of the CDR3 is TGTGCCACCAGTATTAGACGAGCGGGAGTAGCCTACAATGAGCAGTTCTTC. This translates into CATSIRRAGVAYNEQFF.